This record covers a single T cell receptor beta chain. Its target is not known. The second PCR ran roughly 6 to 12 cycles with a sample-barcoded 5' primer and J-beta primers. TCRdb called the 5' RACE reads again in MiXCR, with one record for every CDR3 protein. Of over 1,500,000 distinct CDR3 sequences listed, about 49% are singletons. The sample comes from a study of blood T cells in healthy people across ages. Study conclusions and caveats: For the donors, CMV status was unknown and possibly confounded expanded clonotype changes.

V dropped 3 bases and J dropped 14 bases, with 20 bases sitting between them. The CDR3 loop spans 14 amino acids. Germline lookup yields CDR1 MNHEY and CDR2 SVGEGT. This chain uses TRBV6-2 or TRBV6-3 with TRBJ2-1; D remains unclear. The sequence was collected from a woman in her forties in good health. Input material: blood. The CDR3 DNA sequence: TGTGCCAGCAGTTATAATACCAGGTCCACTACAAAGTTCTTC. As protein: CASSYNTRSTTKFF.